These T cell receptor beta chains were read from a single sample in a study of blood T cell repertoires in COVID-19. Sequencing used immunoSEQ multiplex PCR; TCRdb keeps in-frame clones, though not all of them. The data show over 250,000 clones, more than 75% seen once. Sequencing input: PBMCs or T cells enriched from blood (not recorded which). These receptors were taken from a woman aged 55-75 years in a cohort exposed to, infected with or recovered from COVID-19 (not recorded which). Both conserved end residues are part of each CDR3. A D gene is named only where the DNA matches it firmly. Some rows have no size entry. The others give once, few or many, or a class for an expanded clone.

v_gene	abundance	j_gene	d_gene	CDR3nt	CDR3aa
TRBV28	-	TRBJ1-2	TRBD1	TGTGCCAGCAGTTTATCCGGGACAGGGGACTCCTATGGCTACACCTTC	CASSLSGTGDSYGYTF
TRBV30	-	TRBJ2-7	TRBD1	TGTGCCTCGACACCGGGACAGGGGACTGGATGGGCCAACGAGCAGTACTTC	CASTPGQGTGWANEQYF
TRBV27	-	TRBJ2-7	-	TGTGCCAGCAATCCGGGGGACAGTCCCTACGAGCAGTACTTC	CASNPGDSPYEQYF
TRBV27	-	TRBJ2-5	TRBD1	TGTGCCAGCAGAAAGGGACAGCAAGAGACCCAGTACTTC	CASRKGQQETQYF
TRBV12-1	-	TRBJ2-1	-	TGTGCCAGCAGCGGTGTATGGAAGTCGGGGGAAACGTGTATGGTTAATGAGCAGTTCTTC	CASSGVWKSGETCMVNEQFF
TRBV6-4	-	TRBJ2-7	-	TGTGCCAGCAGTGACTCTGGGGGACACCACTCCTACGAGCAGTACTTC	CASSDSGGHHSYEQYF
TRBV27	-	TRBJ2-7	-	TGTGCCAGCAGTTTATCGGCGGCGAGCGACGAGCAGTACTTC	CASSLSAASDEQYF
TRBV4-1	-	TRBJ2-2	-	TGCGCCAGCAGCCAAGATCCAGTAGGGGTAGGCACCGGGGAGCTGTTTTTT	CASSQDPVGVGTGELFF
TRBV7-2	-	TRBJ2-1	TRBD1	TGTGCCAGCAGCTTAGTATCCGCCCAGGGGGCGCGGAATGAGCAGTTCTTC	CASSLVSAQGARNEQFF
TRBV7-9	-	TRBJ2-2	TRBD2	TGTGCCACTAAACCGGGACTAGCGGGAACCGGGGAGCTGTTTTTT	CATKPGLAGTGELFF
TRBV7-3	-	TRBJ2-7	TRBD2	TGTGCCAGCAGCTCGGCGGGGGGTTTTCCCTCCGAGCAGTACTTC	CASSSAGGFPSEQYF
TRBV25-1	-	TRBJ2-7	-	TGTGCCAGCAGTGAAAGGGGCCCGCGCGAGCAGTACTTC	CASSERGPREQYF
TRBV7-9	-	TRBJ1-1	-	TGTGCCAGCAGCTTAAACGCGGGGATGAACACTGAAGCTTTCTTT	CASSLNAGMNTEAFF
TRBV19	-	TRBJ2-1	TRBD2	TGTGCCAGTAGTATAGCGGGGGGAGGGAGGAATGAGCAGTTCTTC	CASSIAGGGRNEQFF
TRBV5-8	-	TRBJ1-5	TRBD1	TGTGCCAGCAGCTGGGAGACAGGGGGTAATCAGCCCCAGCATTTT	CASSWETGGNQPQHF
TRBV2	few	TRBJ1-6	TRBD1	TGTGCCAGCAGTGAAGGAGGGACAGCACCCCTCCACTTT	CASSEGGTAPLHF
TRBV18	-	TRBJ2-5	-	TGTGCCAGCTCAACTAACTACGGGGAGACCCAGTACTTC	CASSTNYGETQYF
TRBV5-8	few	TRBJ2-7	TRBD1	TGTGCCAGCAGCCACTACAGGGGGCCCTACGAGCAGTACTTC	CASSHYRGPYEQYF
TRBV27	-	TRBJ1-2	TRBD1	TGTGCCAGCACCCAATTGGGGACAGGGGGGGTCTATGGCTACACCTTC	CASTQLGTGGVYGYTF
TRBV28	-	TRBJ2-6	-	TGTGCCAGCAGTGGCTTAACAGGGACCGGGGCCAACGTCCTGACTTTC	CASSGLTGTGANVLTF
TRBV3-1/TRBV3-2	-	TRBJ2-7	TRBD2	TGTGCCAGCAGCCAATTAGGGACTAGTAGCGAGCAGTACTTC	CASSQLGTSSEQYF
TRBV10-3	-	TRBJ2-7	-	TGTGCCATCAGTGAGTCGAGGGGAGGTTACGAGCAGTACTTC	CAISESRGGYEQYF
TRBV27	-	TRBJ1-4	TRBD1	TGTGCCAGCAGCCGAAACGGGGACAGCGCACTCGAGGGACTGTTTTTT	CASSRNGDSALEGLFF
TRBV20-1	-	TRBJ2-2	-	TGCAGTGCTAGTCCGGGAGCGCGGCACACCGGGGAGCTGTTTTTT	CSASPGARHTGELFF
TRBV11-2	once	TRBJ2-2	-	TGTGCCAGCAGCTTAGCTGGACCAGGGGGGAGCGGGGAGCTGTTTTTT	CASSLAGPGGSGELFF
TRBV4-1	-	TRBJ2-7	TRBD1	TGCGCCAGCAGCCAAGATCCCGTGGGACAGAACTACGAGCAGTACTTC	CASSQDPVGQNYEQYF
TRBV7-2	-	TRBJ1-1	-	TGTGCCAGCAGCAACTTCAAGAACACTGAAGCTTTCTTT	CASSNFKNTEAFF
TRBV28	-	TRBJ1-4	TRBD1	TGTGCCAGCAGCAAGGACAGGGGGGATGAAAAACTGTTTTTT	CASSKDRGDEKLFF
TRBV7-2	-	TRBJ1-1	TRBD1	TGTGCCAGCAGCTTACAGGGGGTCACTGAAGCTTTCTTT	CASSLQGVTEAFF